Listed here are 25 T cell receptor beta chains from one sample, sequenced in a study of CD8+CD57+ T cells in acquired aplastic anemia. The study profiled TCR beta VDJ and CDR3 using genomic DNA as template. Each CDR3 protein gets one entry after TCRdb re-called the reads with MiXCR. The table has 200,000 to 250,000 distinct CDR3 sequences, about half seen once; the top ten hold just under 20%. All sequencing subjects had displayed CD8+CD57+ cell expansion on flow cytometry. Sequencing was done on a sample of sorted CD4+, CD8+, or CD8+CD57+ T cells (not recorded which) from PBMCs. These receptors were obtained from a human donor with aplastic anemia.

Ten or more counts support this clonotype. The rearrangement links TRBV7-3 to TRBJ2-1; D is unclear. This CDR3 has 15 residues. Between the trimmed V and J ends, which lost 2 bases and 6 bases, there was a span of 14 bases. The V gene's germline CDR1 is SGHTA and CDR2 FQGTGA. CDR3 nucleotides: TGTGCCAGCAGCTTAGGACCTCTTGCCAGCAATGAGCAGTTCTTC. Translating it yields CASSLGPLASNEQFF.

In nucleotides, the CDR3 is TGTGCCAGCAGCGTAGTGGGGGTGGGCACTGAAGCTTTCTTT. Amino acids: CASSVVGVGTEAFF. The chain carries TRBV9 and TRBJ1-1; D may be TRBD1 (5 bases). This CDR3 contains 14 residues. V dropped 0 bases and J dropped 4 bases, with 10 bases sitting between them. CDR1 is SGDLS, CDR2 YYNGEE, per germline. The whole variable domain, remainder taken from reference TRBV9 and TRBJ1-1, is DSGVTQTPKHLITATGQRVTLRCSPRSGDLSVYWYQQSLDQGLQFLIQYYNGEERAKGNILERFSAQQFPDLHSELNLSSLELGDSALYFCASSVVGVGTEAFFGQGTRLTVV.

V is TRBV10-3 and J is TRBJ2-3; 11 nucleotides agree with TRBD2. The trim removed 4 bases at V and 2 bases at J, leaving 2 bases unmatched. Germline CDR1 is ENHRY and CDR2 is SYGVKD. The CDR3 sequence is 15 residues long. This CDR3 is CAISATSGTTDTQYF. Written as DNA, the CDR3 is TGTGCCATCAGTGCGACTAGCGGGACCACAGATACGCAGTATTTT.

This clonotype was picked up many times. The gene calls are TRBV2 and TRBJ2-7, with D possibly being TRBD2 (6 bases). Germline lookup yields CDR1 SNHLY and CDR2 FYNNEI. The CDR3 loop spans 15 amino acids. V lost 3 bases, J lost 4 bases, and 16 bases lay in between. DNA for the CDR3: TGTGCCAGCAGTGACCGGTCCGCGGGAAAATACGAGCAGTACTTC. It is translated as CASSDRSAGKYEQYF.

In this sample, this clonotype turned up many times. CDR3 residues: CASSMMDRVYEQYF. In DNA form, the CDR3 reads TGTGCCAGTAGTATGATGGACAGGGTCTACGAGCAGTACTTC. V gene TRBV19 combines with J gene TRBJ2-7; 8 bases map to TRBD1. V was clipped by 3 bases and J by 3 bases; unmatched bases: 4. This CDR3 has 14 amino acids. Germline V gene lookup returns CDR1 LNHDA and CDR2 SQIVND (reference sequence).

The rearrangement uses TRBV9 and TRBJ1-1, with no clear D. Deletions cut 4 bases from V and 0 bases from J, with 16 bases between. Germline CDR1 is SGDLS and CDR2 is YYNGEE. The CDR3 covers 16 residues. The CDR3 sequence: CASSQAQIRVNTEAFF. The CDR3 coding sequence is TGTGCCAGCAGCCAAGCCCAAATTAGGGTGAACACTGAAGCTTTCTTT.

This clonotype was picked up many times. The chain has TRBV6-1 and TRBJ1-6; tentative D call: TRBD1 (6 bases). The CDR3 loop spans 14 amino acids. CDR1 and CDR2 from the germline V gene are MNHNS and SASEGT. V lost 6 bases, J lost 10 bases, and 16 bases lay in between. The DNA of the CDR3 is TGTGCCAGCAGGGAGGGGACATCGGCCTCACCCCTCCACTTT. It encodes CASREGTSASPLHF.

This clonotype occurred many times. The gene calls are TRBV19 and TRBJ2-5; 8 nucleotides agree with TRBD2. Per the germline V gene, CDR1 is LNHDA and CDR2 is SQIVND (reference sequence). The CDR3 spans 14 residues. V lost 6 bases and J lost 4; bases outside the gene matches: 7. The CDR3 DNA reads as TGTGCCAGTAGGAAGCGGGGGAGGGGAGAGACCCAGTACTTC. It specifies CASRKRGRGETQYF. The full variable domain, with the rest looked up from reference TRBV19 and TRBJ2-5, is DGGITQSPKYLFRKEGQNVTLSCEQNLNHDAMYWYRQDPGQGLRLIYYSQIVNDFQKGDIAEGYSVSREKKESFPLTVTSAQKNPTAFYLCASRKRGRGETQYFGPGTRLLVL.

This clonotype was picked up many times. The V call is TRBV11-2, the J call TRBJ2-2; D might be TRBD2 (6 bases). Trimming took 3 bases from V and 4 from J, leaving 12 bases between them. CDR3 length: 15 residues. The germline V gene has CDR1 SGHAT and CDR2 FQNNGV. The CDR3 is CASSLGGTLTGELFF. CDR3 in DNA: TGTGCCAGCAGCTTGGGAGGTACACTCACCGGGGAGCTGTTTTTT.

The sample holds many counts of this clonotype. The J gene is TRBJ1-4, the V gene TRBV7-9, with D possibly being TRBD1 (6 bases). The V end lost 6 bases, the J end lost 7 bases, and 21 bases lay between the germline ends. Per the germline V gene, CDR1 is SEHNR and CDR2 is FQNEAQ (reference sequence). The CDR3 extends over 16 amino acids. CDR3 bases: TGTGCCAGCAGTTCCTCCAGGGGTCCCGGCGGTGAAAAACTGTTTTTT. The encoded protein is CASSSSRGPGGEKLFF.

Sample share makes this clonotype medium-sized. V gene TRBV15 combines with J gene TRBJ1-2, with 7 bases lining up with TRBD1. The V gene end was trimmed by 3 bases and the J gene end by 3 bases; junction bases not matched to a gene: 1. Per the germline V gene, CDR1 is LNHNV and CDR2 is YYDKDF (reference sequence). This CDR3 is built from 13 residues. The chain's CDR3 is CATSSGQDYGYTF. CDR3 nucleotides: TGTGCCACCAGCAGTGGACAGGACTATGGCTACACCTTC.

This clonotype came up many times. This chain uses TRBV5-5 with TRBJ1-3, with D possibly being TRBD1 (6 bases). V lost 2 bases and J 8 bases, leaving 17 bases between the germline ends. The CDR3 spans 15 residues. From germline, CDR1 is SGHKS and CDR2 YYEKEE (reference sequence). This chain's CDR3 is CASSFPPGDRDTIYF. CDR3 bases: TGTGCCAGCAGCTTTCCTCCAGGGGATCGCGACACCATATATTTT.

This chain joins TRBV5-1 and TRBJ2-5, with 14 nucleotides matching TRBD2. Germline V lookup: CDR1 SGHRS, CDR2 YFSETQ. The ends lost 1 base at V and 4 bases at J; junction bases unmatched: 9. CDR3 size: 18 residues. The CDR3, as DNA: TGCGCCAGCAGCTTGACCGGGACTAGCGGGGGACTTCGAGAGACCCAGTACTTC. As protein: CASSLTGTSGGLRETQYF.

This clonotype was detected only once. The V gene is TRBV4-1, the J gene TRBJ1-6; D possibly corresponds to TRBD1 (5 bases). The CDR3 contains 19 residues. CDR1 is MGHRA and CDR2 is YSYEKL in the germline V gene. The V and J ends lost 0 bases and 0 bases respectively, with 15 bases between them. CDR3 amino acids: CASSQDFLQGSSYNSPLHF. CDR3 coding DNA: TGCGCCAGCAGCCAAGATTTTTTGCAGGGTAGCTCCTATAATTCACCCCTCCACTTT.

V gene TRBV6-1 combines with J gene TRBJ1-3; 7 positions agree with TRBD1. V gave up 8 bases and J gave up 9 bases; unmatched junction bases: 10. The CDR3 has 13 residues. Germline V gene lookup returns CDR1 MNHNS and CDR2 SASEGT. Written as DNA, the CDR3 is TGTGCCAGCCCTTCGGGGACAGATCTCACCATATATTTT. It specifies CASPSGTDLTIYF.

This clonotype showed up many times. This chain connects TRBV7-9 to TRBJ1-4, with D possibly matching TRBD1 (6 bases). Germline V gene sequence: CDR1 SEHNR, CDR2 FQNEAQ (reference sequence). The CDR3 contains 13 residues. V lost 5 bases to trimming and J lost 10 bases, with 14 bases between them. CDR3 amino acids: CASSPKGELKLFF. DNA for the CDR3: TGTGCCAGCAGCCCCAAGGGGGAGTTAAAACTGTTTTTT.

The table lists this clonotype with a few counts. The CDR3 bases are TGTGCCAGCAAAGGGGACACCGGGGAGCTGTTTTTT. Translating it yields CASKGDTGELFF. The chain combines TRBV28 with TRBJ2-2; possible D gene TRBD1, 5 bases. The germline V gene encodes CDR1 MDHEN and CDR2 SYDVKM. This CDR3 has 12 amino acids. V lost 7 bases to trimming and J lost 3 bases, with 6 bases between them.

The chain links TRBV10-2 to TRBJ1-5; D ambiguous. CDR1 WSHSY and CDR2 SAAADI come from the germline V gene. The CDR3 has 9 amino acids. V was shortened by 2 bases and J by 11 bases, with 1 base between the two germline ends. The CDR3 spells CASSETQHF. In DNA, the CDR3 is TGCGCCAGCAGTGAGACCCAGCATTTT.

Notes on this clonotype: A much larger clone lies a single base off, so this may be a read error. This CDR3 fails to terminate in the conserved phenylalanine or tryptophan, so it likely reflects a read error. The chain has TRBV6-1 and TRBJ2-2, with 9 bases fitting TRBD1. V gave up 5 bases and J gave up 4 bases; unmatched junction bases: 8. The germline V gene has CDR1 MNHNS and CDR2 SASEGT. The CDR3 sequence is 16 residues long. CDR3 loop: CASSLPGQGGTGELFL. The DNA of the CDR3 is TGTGCCAGCAGTCTCCCGGGACAGGGCGGCACCGGGGAGCTGTTTCTT.

This clonotype was seen a handful of times. V usage is TRBV7-3 and J usage is TRBJ2-7; 7 nucleotides match TRBD2. Trimming took 1 base from V and 7 from J; bases not matched to a gene: 4. This CDR3 contains 13 residues. CDR1 and CDR2 from the germline V gene are SGHTA and FQGTGA. The CDR3 sequence is CASSLIPGGEQYF. The CDR3 bases are TGTGCCAGCAGCTTAATCCCCGGGGGGGAGCAGTACTTC.

Remarks on this clonotype: At one of its ends the junction is not consistent with the germline gene, which may arise from a read error. The chain joins TRBV25-1 to TRBJ2-5; TRBD2 might be the D (7 bases). CDR1 and CDR2 (germline): MGHDK, SYGVNS. This CDR3 has 14 residues. In DNA, the CDR3 is TGTGCCAGCTCCCTTAGGGGGGGAAAGGAGAGCCAGTACTTC. Protein: CASSLRGGKESQYF.

This chain joins TRBV10-3 and TRBJ1-1; 10 positions match TRBD1. The CDR3 covers 14 residues. V shed 6 bases and J 1 base; nucleotides not matched to a gene: 2. CDR1 is ENHRY, CDR2 SYGVKD, per germline. In nucleotides, the CDR3 is TGTGCCATCAGCGGGACAGGGGCGAACACTGAAGCTTTCTTT. It yields the protein CAISGTGANTEAFF.

This rearrangement joins TRBV18 to TRBJ2-3; D might be TRBD2 (6 bases). The CDR3 is made up of 14 amino acids. V lost 8 bases to trimming and J lost 3 bases, with 15 bases between them. Germline CDR1 KGHSH, CDR2 LQKENI. Here the CDR3 reads CASLSGERTDTQYF. DNA for the CDR3: TGTGCCAGCCTTAGCGGAGAACGAACAGATACGCAGTATTTT. Drawing the rest from reference TRBV18 and TRBJ2-3, the complete variable domain is NAGVMQNPRHLVRRRGQEARLRCSPMKGHSHVYWYRQLPEEGLKFMVYLQKENIIDESGMPKERFSAEFPKEGPSILRIQQVVRGDSAAYFCASLSGERTDTQYFGPGTRLTVL.

This sequence joins TRBV6-6 and TRBJ2-7; D could derive from TRBD1 or TRBD2 (6 bases each). V shed 7 bases and J shed 3 bases, with 19 bases lying between them. The V gene's germline CDR1 is MNHNY and CDR2 SVGAGI (reference sequence). CDR3 length: 15 amino acids. CDR3 protein: CASTSGAGLYYEQYF. CDR3 in DNA: TGTGCCAGCACTTCGGGGGCAGGTTTATACTACGAGCAGTACTTC.

The chain uses TRBV29-1 and TRBJ2-7; 12 bases are a match to TRBD1. This CDR3 contains 14 residues. Germline values: CDR1 SQVTM, CDR2 ANQGSEA. With 6 bases clipped from V and 6 bases from J, the junction kept 9 bases outside the gene matches. The CDR3, as DNA: TGCAGCGTGACCGGGACAGGGGGCGCGGGCGAGCAGTACTTC. Translating it yields CSVTGTGGAGEQYF.